This TCR beta chain was profiled in a study of T cells in Graves' hyperthyroidism and ophthalmopathy. Study-level results: Ophthalmopathy prediction by the model preceded onset by a median approximately six months.

Each patient was aged 18 to 65 and had newly diagnosed hyperthyroidism of under 2 months' duration. Germline V CDR1 and CDR2: DFQATT, SNEGSKA (reference sequence). The ends were cut back, 6 bases at V and 3 bases at J, with 15 bases in the middle. The CDR3 loop spans 14 amino acids. TCR beta CDR3 regions were amplified from RNA transcripts. The HTBI primer set was used in a first-round RT-PCR of the TCR CDR3. Each CDR3 protein is one row after TCRdb ran MiXCR on the multiplex PCR reads. In the table there are under 650,000 distinct CDR3 sequences, 15% to 20% of which are singletons. This clonotype is medium-sized in the sample. Its specificity is not known.

The sequence was collected from a woman aged 25 to 39 with Graves' hyperthyroidism. The chain couples TRBV20-1 to TRBJ2-1; D may be TRBD2 (6 bases). Sequencing was done on a sample of blood. The CDR3 here is CSATSGPDYNEQFF. The DNA for the CDR3 is TGCAGTGCGACGAGCGGGCCCGACTACAATGAGCAGTTCTTC.